This T cell receptor (beta chain) was captured in a study of identifying expanded T cells in peripheral blood (dated by TCRdb to about 2019). For context, the study as a whole: Four technical replicates, made by sequencing separate aliquots from the same pool of genomic DNA, were compared pairwise. What the work shows at the level of the full study, not this receptor alone: The binomial model flagged approximately 1.2 differentially abundant clones between technical replicates, compared with 15 to 17 over two weeks and 19 over approximately four weeks. Both the number of clones called differentially abundant and the false-positive rate were significantly reduced by the beta-binomial model across all healthy-donor time intervals. It was expected by the authors that biological variance in healthy repertoires might increase further over much longer intervals, such as months to years. Across all healthy donors, variance in clone template counts between approximately 2-week samples was found to increase significantly with total template count.

The germline V and J ends show losses of 1 base and 3 bases respectively, and no gene match explains 2 bases of the junction. From its cysteine to its phenylalanine, the CDR3 spans 14 amino acids. Only CDR3 DNA is held: 42 bases, read in frame from base 1. The germline V gene gives CDR1 as SGHTA and CDR2 as FQGNSA. The immunoSEQ Assay, which uses bias-controlled multiplex PCR amplification of genomic DNA, was used to profile TCRbeta CDR3 regions. The authors processed their data as follows. The absolute abundance of each unique TCRbeta CDR3 region was quantified after sequences were collapsed and filtered. Differential abundance was tested with a binomial (Fisher-equivalent) model and with a beta-binomial model adding time-dependent variance fitted from healthy donors. Clones with fewer than 5 combined templates were removed, and differential abundance was called for clones with a Benjamini-Hochberg FDR below 0.01. In the beta-binomial model, variance was expressed as a function of the total template count across the two samples, in the form v = (b*log(k)+a)^2. The clones in this table, taken by TCRdb from immuneACCESS, are in-frame only. Not every clone is retained; where verified, under half of the shortfall comes from an unresolved V gene, and the cause of the rest is unknown. V, J and clone size are those of that table, while D and trimming were read from the DNA. The sample table records some 100,000 clones; approximately 88% of these occur just once. The ten largest clones represent 5.5% of the sample.

With regard to this clone: It has no known antigen specificity. No base quality information exists; no much larger clone differs at one position.

During the collection period, no immune events, such as infections, were documented for the healthy donors. Healthy-donor blood repertoires served as a training cohort to calibrate time-dependent variance in a beta-binomial model of T-cell clone differential abundance. The training cohort comprised roughly ten healthy donors, 3 female and 7 male. Donor ages ranged from about 25 to 64 years, with an average of around 43 years. Whole blood, obtained from a commercial supplier, was collected from each healthy donor at three time points spaced approximately 15 days apart. Genomic DNA was extracted from unsorted whole blood for immunosequencing.

The clonotype was recovered from a person aged 18 to 75 in good health. The sequencing input was blood. The rearrangement joined TRBV7-2 to TRBJ1-2, with 7 bases in between that match TRBD1. The DNA reads TGTGCCAGCAGCTTAGACAGGGGCCACTATGGCTACACCTTC. It translates as CASSLDRGHYGYTF.